The 24 T cell receptor beta chains below were found in one sample sequenced in a study of cytomegalovirus exposure and HLA in healthy donors. PCR employed 60 Vbeta and 13 Jbeta primers. Only in-frame clones appear in the TCRdb table, and some are missing; sequencing was by immunoSEQ multiplex PCR. The sample gives roughly 130,000 clones, 8% to 9.5% of which show up once; 5.5% is in the top ten. Sequenced input: PBMCs. The receptors here all came from a man aged 40-49 years in good health and CMV-seronegative.

This clone was counted a few times. The chain employs TRBV15 and TRBJ2-3, with no clear D. Trimming took 3 bases from V and 4 from J, leaving 8 bases between them. Germline lookup yields CDR1 LNHNV and CDR2 YYDKDF (reference sequence). The CDR3 is 13 amino acids. The CDR3 here is CATSRAPPDTQYF. Here the CDR3 DNA reads TGTGCCACCAGCAGGGCTCCCCCAGATACGCAGTATTTT.

This clone was detected only a few times. This CDR3 reads CASTLVQGGGNQPQHF. The CDR3 nucleotides are TGCGCCAGCACTCTAGTTCAGGGAGGTGGCAATCAGCCCCAGCATTTT. J is TRBJ1-5 and V is TRBV5-1; weak D call: TRBD1 (5 bases). The length of the CDR3 is 16 residues. Germline V gene data show CDR1 as SGHRS and CDR2 as YFSETQ. Trimming cost V 6 bases and J 2 bases, with 18 bases left between them. Combining the CDR3 with reference TRBV5-1 and TRBJ1-5 gives the whole variable domain KAGVTQTPRYLIKTRGQQVTLSCSPISGHRSVSWYQQTPGQGLQFLFEYFSETQRNKGNFPGRFSGRQFSNSRSEMNVSTLELGDSALYLCASTLVQGGGNQPQHFGDGTRLSIL.

This chain connects TRBV5-8 to TRBJ1-6, with 8 nucleotides matching TRBD1. The CDR3 contains 15 residues. Per the germline V gene, CDR1 is SGHTS and CDR2 is YDEGEE. Unmatched junction bases numbered 8, after V lost 3 bases and J lost 9 bases. The CDR3 spells CASSSDREVRSPLHF. The CDR3 DNA sequence: TGTGCCAGCAGCTCGGACAGGGAAGTTCGTTCACCCCTCCACTTT. Looking up the rest from reference TRBV5-8 and TRBJ1-6 gives the full variable domain: EAGVTQSPTHLIKTRGQQATLRCSPISGHTSVYWYQQALGLGLQFLLWYDEGEERNRGNFPPRFSGRQFPNYSSELNVNALELEDSALYLCASSSDREVRSPLHFGNGTRLTVT.

This chain links TRBV6-1 with TRBJ1-6; 7 nucleotides match TRBD1. This CDR3 has 14 residues. CDR1 is MNHNS, CDR2 SASEGT, per germline. J lost 7 bases, V lost 7 bases, and 7 bases had no gene match. The CDR3 region is CASIQGVLNSPLHF. CDR3 bases: TGTGCCAGCATCCAGGGGGTACTGAATTCACCCCTCCACTTT.

The genes are TRBV6-5 and TRBJ1-2, with TRBD1 as a possible D gene (6 bases). The CDR3 is 13 residues long. Trimming cost V 2 bases and J 8 bases, with 12 bases left between them. The germline V gene encodes CDR1 MNHEY and CDR2 SVGAGI. The CDR3 DNA reads as TGTGCCAGCAGTTACGGGTCTGGGGGCGGCTACACCTTC. Translating it yields CASSYGSGGGYTF.

The V gene is TRBV5-8, the J gene TRBJ2-7; 13 bases agree with TRBD2. In germline, CDR1 is SGHTS, CDR2 YDEGEE. This CDR3 has 14 residues. J gave up 2 bases and V 6 bases, and 2 bases lay outside the gene matches. Written as DNA, the CDR3 is TGTGCCAGCAAACTAGCGGGGGGGACCTACGAGCAGTACTTC. Its protein is CASKLAGGTYEQYF.

The chain recombines TRBV19 with TRBJ1-1, with TRBD1 as a possible D gene (5 bases). Trimming stripped 10 bases from V and 1 base from J, with 13 bases between. The CDR3 sequence is 13 residues long. CDR1 is LNHDA and CDR2 is SQIVND in the germline V gene (reference sequence). As DNA, the CDR3 is TGTGCCACTACGACGGGGGGGAACACTGAAGCTTTCTTT. Amino acid sequence: CATTTGGNTEAFF.

The CDR3 region has the DNA TGCGCCAGCAGCTTGGATTCGGACAGAGATTCACCCCTCCACTTT. Amino acid sequence: CASSLDSDRDSPLHF. The V call is TRBV5-1, the J call TRBJ1-6; D possibly corresponds to TRBD1 (6 bases). Trimming shortened V by 0 bases and J by 8 bases, and 12 bases separated the two germline ends. The CDR3 spans 15 residues. Germline V CDR1 and CDR2: SGHRS, YFSETQ.

This clone was picked up a small number of times. This chain links TRBV28 with TRBJ1-5; possible D gene TRBD1, 5 bases. In germline, CDR1 is MDHEN, CDR2 SYDVKM. The V and J ends lost 6 bases and 7 bases respectively, with 16 bases between them. The CDR3 has 14 residues. CDR3 residues: CASSSQGGRQPQHF. The CDR3 coding sequence is TGTGCCAGCAGCTCCCAGGGTGGTAGGCAGCCCCAGCATTTT.

Details on this clone: Other DNA sequences in the same sample also yield this CDR3. The rearrangement links TRBV11-2 to TRBJ2-7, with a tentative D call TRBD1 (6 bases). V lost 0 bases and J lost 2, with 20 bases in between. This CDR3 is built from 18 residues. Germline V lookup: CDR1 SGHAT, CDR2 FQNNGV. The CDR3 sequence is CASSLDREPGVLAYEQYF. As DNA, the CDR3 is TGTGCCAGCAGCTTAGATCGGGAACCAGGGGTACTCGCCTACGAGCAGTACTTC.

The chain employs TRBV6-6 and TRBJ2-3; 9 bases are shared with TRBD1. This CDR3 has 15 residues. Looked up from germline, CDR1 is MNHNY and CDR2 is SVGAGI (reference sequence). Unmatched junction bases numbered 9, after V lost 5 bases and J lost 6 bases. The CDR3 loop is CASSPGTGNSDTQYF. CDR3 DNA sequence: TGTGCCAGCAGTCCCGGGACAGGGAACTCCGATACGCAGTATTTT.

The chain recombines TRBV29-1 with TRBJ2-2; 14 bases align to TRBD2. V lost 6 bases to trimming and J lost 3 bases; unmatched junction nucleotides: 6. The germline gives CDR1 SQVTM, CDR2 ANQGSEA. The CDR3 spans 16 residues. The CDR3 DNA reads as TGCAGCGTATCGACTAGCGGGGGGGTATACACCGGGGAGCTGTTTTTT. Encoded protein: CSVSTSGGVYTGELFF.

The V and J genes are TRBV6-6 and TRBJ2-7; 8 bases are a match to TRBD1. The CDR3 is 15 residues long. J gave up 4 bases and V 2 bases, and 7 bases lay outside the gene matches. CDR1 is MNHNY, CDR2 SVGAGI, per germline (reference sequence). CDR3 coding DNA: TGTGCCAGCAGTTACAAGGAGACAGGGGAGTACGAGCAGTACTTC. Its translation: CASSYKETGEYEQYF.

This clone was seen more than once but under ten times. This chain joins TRBV6-1 and TRBJ1-2; tentatively, D is TRBD1 (5 bases). CDR3 size: 15 residues. Trimming removed 6 bases at V and 0 bases at J, with 14 bases between. Per the germline V gene, CDR1 is MNHNS and CDR2 is SASEGT. CDR3 sequence reads: CASRLIQVSNYGYTF. The CDR3 region has the DNA TGTGCCAGCAGATTAATACAGGTTTCTAACTATGGCTACACCTTC.

A few counts support this clone. The J gene is TRBJ2-1, the V gene TRBV2, with 7 bases identical to TRBD2. The length of the CDR3 is 13 residues. V shed 2 bases, J shed 6 bases, and the junction held 1 base outside the gene matches. The germline CDR1 and CDR2 sequences are SNHLY and FYNNEI. The CDR3, as DNA: TGTGCCAGCAGTGAATGGGGGGGCAATGAGCAGTTCTTC. Translating it yields CASSEWGGNEQFF.

The gene calls are TRBV2 and TRBJ1-1; D ambiguous. V lost 3 bases, J lost 1 base, and 6 bases lay in between. Germline V gene sequence: CDR1 SNHLY, CDR2 FYNNEI. This CDR3 comprises 13 residues. CDR3 sequence (DNA): TGTGCCAGCAGTGACAGGTGGAACACTGAAGCTTTCTTT. It is translated as CASSDRWNTEAFF.

The chain recombines TRBV6-6 with TRBJ2-7; TRBD1 might be the D (6 bases). The CDR3 is 13 residues long. Trimming pared 3 bases from V and 2 bases from J, leaving 8 bases between. Germline CDR1 and CDR2: MNHNY and SVGAGI (reference sequence). In nucleotides, the CDR3 is TGTGCCAGCAGTTATGGGGGCCCCTACGAGCAGTACTTC. Translation gives CASSYGGPYEQYF.

The chain recombines TRBV29-1 with TRBJ1-2; possible D gene TRBD1, 6 bases. CDR1 and CDR2 from the germline V gene are SQVTM and ANQGSEA. Between the trimmed V and J ends, which lost 5 bases and 2 bases, there was a span of 12 bases. The CDR3 covers 13 residues. DNA for the CDR3: TGCAGCGTTTTTGGACAGCGGAACTATGGCTACACCTTC. Translating gives CSVFGQRNYGYTF.

The sample holds a few counts of this clone. V and J are TRBV2 and TRBJ1-5; D perhaps matches TRBD1 (5 bases). The CDR3 is made up of 12 amino acids. Between the trimmed V and J ends, which lost 7 bases and 4 bases, there was a span of 8 bases. Germline CDR1 is SNHLY and CDR2 is FYNNEI. The CDR3, as DNA: TGTGCCAGCAAGGCAGGGAATCAGCCCCAGCATTTT. It is translated as CASKAGNQPQHF.

The chain couples TRBV5-1 to TRBJ2-2; 13 bases line up with TRBD2. Germline V gene lookup returns CDR1 SGHRS and CDR2 YFSETQ. The V and J ends lost 4 bases and 6 bases, in that order; junction bases with no gene match: 3. The CDR3 contains 15 residues. The CDR3 DNA reads TGCGCCAGCAGCACAGGACTAGCGGGGGCCGGGGAGCTGTTTTTT. Translating it yields CASSTGLAGAGELFF.

This clone was detected only a few times. Germline and junction disagree at one end, which may indicate a read error. The chain has TRBV7-8 and TRBJ2-7; 7 bases match TRBD1. The CDR3 runs 15 residues. Looked up from germline, CDR1 is SGHVS and CDR2 is FQNEAQ. The CDR3 protein is CASSLFGTALPVIVF. Written as DNA, the CDR3 is TGTGCCAGCAGCCTGTTTGGGACAGCGCTCCCTGTAATAGTATTC.

The chain is built from TRBV2 and TRBJ1-6, with a weak D call TRBD1 (5 bases). Germline V gives CDR1 SNHLY, CDR2 FYNNEI. V lost 4 bases, J lost 14 bases, and 15 bases lay in between. There are 13 residues in the CDR3. The CDR3 coding sequence is TGTGCCAGCAGTGCCTCGCTCAGGGCTTCCCTCCACTTT. This codes for CASSASLRASLHF.

This clone was found a few times. V gene TRBV7-2 combines with J gene TRBJ1-1; D is possibly TRBD1 (5 bases). This CDR3 is built from 13 residues. Germline loops: CDR1 SGHTA, CDR2 FQGNSA. With 5 bases removed from V and 2 bases from J, the gap between germline ends came to 9 bases. CDR3 coding DNA: TGTGCCAGCAGCAATGACAGAAACACTGAAGCTTTCTTT. Amino acids: CASSNDRNTEAFF.

This clone has just a few counts. The chain carries TRBV5-6 and TRBJ2-6; TRBD1 matches 7 bases. Germline lookup yields CDR1 SGHDT and CDR2 YYEEEE. V shed 4 bases, J shed 11 bases, and the junction held 15 bases outside the gene matches. This CDR3 is 16 amino acids long. The chain's CDR3 is CASSPGTEALPDVLTF. CDR3 bases: TGTGCCAGCAGCCCCGGGACAGAAGCCCTTCCGGACGTCCTGACTTTC.